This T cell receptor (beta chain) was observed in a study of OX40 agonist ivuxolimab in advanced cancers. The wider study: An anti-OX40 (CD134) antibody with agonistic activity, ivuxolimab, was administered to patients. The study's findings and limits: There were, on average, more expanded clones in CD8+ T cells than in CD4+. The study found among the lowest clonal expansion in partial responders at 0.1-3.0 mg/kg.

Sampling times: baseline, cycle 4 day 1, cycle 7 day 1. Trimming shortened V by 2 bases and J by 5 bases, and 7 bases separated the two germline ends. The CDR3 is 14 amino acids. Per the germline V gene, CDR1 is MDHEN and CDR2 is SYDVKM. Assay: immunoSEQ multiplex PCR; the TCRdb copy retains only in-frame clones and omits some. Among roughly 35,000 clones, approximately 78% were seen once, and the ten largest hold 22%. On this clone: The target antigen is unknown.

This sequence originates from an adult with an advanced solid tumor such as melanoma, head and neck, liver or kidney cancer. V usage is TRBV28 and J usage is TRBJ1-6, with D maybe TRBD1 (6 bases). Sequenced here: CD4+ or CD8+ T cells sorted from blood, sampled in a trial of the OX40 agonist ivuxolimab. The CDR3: CASSLRQDNSPLHF. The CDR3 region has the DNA TGTGCCAGCAGTTTAAGACAGGATAATTCACCCCTCCACTTT.